This T cell receptor beta chain was recovered during a study of neoadjuvant nivolumab and ipilimumab in lung cancer. General study findings and limits: Pretherapy blood TCR richness correlated positively with resected tumor richness. Only two of four nivolumab-treated tumors gained richness and clonality by surgery. TCR clonality did not significantly correlate with pathologic tumor regression. TCR receptors were sequenced in few samples.

This CDR3 is 15 amino acids long. Trimming left V 4 bases short and J 1 base short, with 13 bases between. Per germline, CDR1 KGHSH and CDR2 LQKENI. The data were produced by immunoSEQ multiplex PCR, yet TCRdb's version contains in-frame clones alone and is incomplete. The table lists about 8,800 clones, over 75% of them singletons. Worth noting for this clone: The antigen remains undetermined.

The chain uses TRBV18 and TRBJ1-1; possible D gene TRBD1, 6 bases. The TCR comes from an adult with non-small cell lung cancer. The sample consisted of tumor tissue, taken after neoadjuvant nivolumab, alone or with ipilimumab, at or shortly before surgery. CDR3 in amino acids: CASSRDGGRNTEAFF. In nucleotides, the CDR3 is TGTGCCAGCTCACGGGACGGGGGGCGGAACACTGAAGCTTTCTTT.